The entry below describes one T cell receptor (beta chain). Its specificity is not known. CDR1 is SGHAT and CDR2 is FQDESV in the germline V gene (reference sequence). The CDR3 spans 12 residues. Trimming removed 4 bases from V and 7 bases from J, with 7 bases in between. Input was approximately 1.8 ug genomic DNA, or all available if less. Data came from immunoSEQ multiplex PCR; TCRdb stores just in-frame clones and leaves some out. The sample shows fewer than 40,000 clones, roughly 90% of them seen only once. The record originates from a study of glioma-infiltrating T cells after dendritic cell vaccination. Overall study results and limits: Longer survival after dendritic cell vaccination followed higher pretreatment TIL content.

The source is a human donor with glioblastoma. The sequencing here drew on blood, taken before dendritic cell vaccination. V is TRBV11-1 and J is TRBJ1-4, with unresolved D. The CDR3 DNA reads as TGTGCCAGCAGCTCCACGGGTGAAAAACTGTTTTTT. Protein: CASSSTGEKLFF.